This passage covers 13 T cell receptor beta chains from one sample sequenced in a study of blood T cell repertoires in COVID-19. This table comes from immunoSEQ multiplex PCR, and its TCRdb copy is limited to in-frame clones, with some not included. The sample yields 68,000 or so clones, 65% to 80% seen once. Sequences were obtained from peripheral blood. Every receptor here comes from a woman in her fifties or sixties with acute or convalescent COVID-19.

The chain is built from TRBV11-3 and TRBJ2-1, with 7 positions matching TRBD2. The CDR3 covers 14 residues. The V and J ends lost 5 bases and 7 bases, in that order; junction bases with no gene match: 8. Germline values: CDR1 SGHNT, CDR2 YENEEA. The CDR3: CASSPDGGSNEQFF. DNA for the CDR3: TGTGCCAGCAGCCCCGATGGCGGGAGTAATGAGCAGTTCTTC.

The genes are TRBV27 and TRBJ2-2; 7 nucleotides agree with TRBD1. Germline values: CDR1 MNHEY, CDR2 SMNVEV (reference sequence). There are 15 residues in the CDR3. Trimming removed 6 bases from V and 1 base from J; junction bases left unmatched: 5. The CDR3 coding sequence is TGTGCCAGCAGCTTAAGGACAGGGAACACCGGGGAGCTGTTTTTT. As protein: CASSLRTGNTGELFF.

This chain connects TRBV30 to TRBJ2-1; D possibly corresponds to TRBD2 (6 bases). The V end was cut by 2 bases, the J end by 5 bases, with 13 bases between. CDR1 and CDR2 (germline): GTSNPN, SVGIG (reference sequence). This CDR3 has 14 amino acids. CDR3 DNA sequence: TGTGCCTGGAGTTCCGGGACTGCAAACAATGAGCAGTTCTTC. This sequence encodes CAWSSGTANNEQFF.

V and J are TRBV2 and TRBJ1-6, with D unclear. The germline CDR1 and CDR2 sequences are SNHLY and FYNNEI. Trimming stripped 4 bases from V and 8 bases from J, with 12 bases between. This CDR3 contains 14 residues. For the CDR3, the DNA is TGTGCCAGCAGTGTCGGGGAAGGGCATTCACCCCTCCACTTT. Protein: CASSVGEGHSPLHF.

This clone was observed once. J is TRBJ2-6 and V is TRBV7-2; D remains ambiguous. Looked up from germline, CDR1 is SGHTA and CDR2 is FQGNSA. The ends were cut back, 0 bases at V and 0 bases at J, with 9 bases in the middle. The CDR3 has 17 amino acids. CDR3 in amino acids: CASSLAVTLSGANVLTF. CDR3 DNA sequence: TGTGCCAGCAGCTTAGCCGTGACACTCTCTGGGGCCAACGTCCTGACTTTC.

Only one count was recorded for this clone. This chain links TRBV2 with TRBJ1-5; D is perhaps TRBD1 (6 bases). The length of the CDR3 is 15 residues. V was shortened by 4 bases and J by 0 bases, with 10 bases between the two germline ends. CDR1 is SNHLY, CDR2 FYNNEI, per germline. The CDR3 loop reads CASSGQVNSNQPQHF. Here the CDR3 DNA reads TGTGCCAGCAGTGGACAGGTTAATAGCAATCAGCCCCAGCATTTT.

This clone was found a few times. The chain recombines TRBV5-1 with TRBJ2-3, with D tentatively TRBD2 (6 bases). With 5 bases removed from V and 5 bases from J, the gap between germline ends came to 15 bases. Looked up from germline, CDR1 is SGHRS and CDR2 is YFSETQ. The CDR3 extends over 14 amino acids. CDR3 sequence: CASRPGGAKDTQYF. In DNA, the CDR3 is TGCGCCAGCAGACCCGGCGGGGCGAAAGATACGCAGTATTTT. Full variable domain (remainder filled in from reference TRBV5-1 and TRBJ2-3): KAGVTQTPRYLIKTRGQQVTLSCSPISGHRSVSWYQQTPGQGLQFLFEYFSETQRNKGNFPGRFSGRQFSNSRSEMNVSTLELGDSALYLCASRPGGAKDTQYFGPGTRLTVL.

This clone was detected only a few times. The V and J genes are TRBV7-9 and TRBJ2-1; 7 nucleotides line up with TRBD2. After removal of 1 base from V and 3 bases from J, the junction contained 6 bases not matched to a gene. This CDR3 has 16 residues. Germline CDR1 SEHNR, CDR2 FQNEAQ (reference sequence). In DNA, the CDR3 is TGTGCCAGCAGCTTAGGTGGCGGGAGTTTCTACAATGAGCAGTTCTTC. Residues: CASSLGGGSFYNEQFF.

This clone was detected only a few times. The CDR3 DNA is TGTGCCAGCAGCCTCTCGGGACAGGGACGAAACACCATATATTTT. This gives the protein CASSLSGQGRNTIYF. The chain is built from TRBV7-8 and TRBJ1-3, with 9 bases fitting TRBD1. The CDR3 length is 15 residues. Looked up from germline, CDR1 is SGHVS and CDR2 is FQNEAQ. V lost 5 bases, J lost 5 bases, and 7 bases stayed unmatched.

The gene calls are TRBV27 and TRBJ2-3, with a possible D match to TRBD1 (6 bases). CDR3 size: 15 residues. The V and J ends lost 5 bases and 0 bases respectively, with 12 bases between them. Germline CDR1 MNHEY, CDR2 SMNVEV (reference sequence). CDR3 bases: TGTGCCAGCAGTCCAAGGACAGCCAGCACAGATACGCAGTATTTT. Translated, it gives CASSPRTASTDTQYF.

V usage is TRBV11-3 and J usage is TRBJ2-1; D not certain. Germline V CDR1 and CDR2: SGHNT, YENEEA. Between the trimmed V and J ends, which lost 3 bases and 3 bases, there was a span of 6 bases. The CDR3 consists of 13 residues. The DNA of the CDR3 is TGTGCCAGCAGCTTTAACAGCTACAATGAGCAGTTCTTC. Translation: CASSFNSYNEQFF.

The chain employs TRBV4-3 and TRBJ2-3; 7 nucleotides match TRBD1. V shed 3 bases and J 1 base; nucleotides not matched to a gene: 10. Per the germline V gene, CDR1 is LGHNA and CDR2 is YSLEER. CDR3 length equals 17 residues. CDR3 residues: CASSQGTVGVGTDTQYF. The DNA for the CDR3 is TGCGCCAGCAGCCAGGGGACAGTTGGTGTTGGCACAGATACGCAGTATTTT.

The J gene is TRBJ2-4, the V gene TRBV7-9; 8 positions agree with TRBD1. CDR1 SEHNR and CDR2 FQNEAQ come from the germline V gene (reference sequence). The ends lost 2 bases at V and 6 bases at J; junction bases unmatched: 15. This CDR3 comprises 18 residues. CDR3 coding DNA: TGTGCCAGCAGCTTAAGGAGAACAGGCGGGACAGGAGGAAACATTCAGTACTTC. Its protein product is CASSLRRTGGTGGNIQYF.